One and the same sample provided the 22 T cell receptor beta chains below, sequenced in a study of technical replicates of blood from a few donors. Only in-frame clones appear in the TCRdb table, and some are missing; sequencing was by immunoSEQ multiplex PCR. The sample comprises about 75,000 clones, about 97% of which are singletons, and about 0.27% rests with the top ten. Sequencing input: T cells isolated from PBMCs. These receptors were taken from a human donor in good health.

The rearrangement links TRBV2 to TRBJ2-3; 13 bases line up with TRBD2. Germline values: CDR1 SNHLY, CDR2 FYNNEI. Trimming at V came to 6 bases and at J to 0 bases, leaving 15 bases not matched to a gene. This CDR3 contains 20 residues. CDR3 nucleotides: TGTGCCAGCAGGGGTAAACGACTAGCGGGAGGCGGGTTTAGCACAGATACGCAGTATTTT. This translates into CASRGKRLAGGGFSTDTQYF.

This chain joins TRBV27 and TRBJ1-1; D perhaps matches TRBD1 (5 bases). V was cut by 1 base and J by 4 bases, with 10 bases left in between. The germline V gene has CDR1 MNHEY and CDR2 SMNVEV (reference sequence). The CDR3 contains 14 residues. The CDR3 DNA is TGTGCCAGCAGTTTATGGGGGGAGGCCACTGAAGCTTTCTTT. Residues: CASSLWGEATEAFF.

The gene calls are TRBV7-6 and TRBJ2-3; no definite D call. Trimming removed 1 base at V and 4 bases at J, with 9 bases between. Looked up from germline, CDR1 is SGHVS and CDR2 is FNYEAQ. CDR3 length: 14 amino acids. The CDR3 loop is CASSLVAVSDTQYF. CDR3 nucleotides: TGTGCCAGCAGCTTAGTAGCAGTCTCAGATACGCAGTATTTT.

The chain joins TRBV4-2 to TRBJ2-2; 7 nucleotides align to TRBD2. The CDR3 length is 15 residues. Germline trimming cut 1 base from V and 1 base from J; bases unmatched to any gene: 0. Per germline, CDR1 LGHNA and CDR2 YNFKEQ. The CDR3 loop is CASSQAGGNTGELFF. CDR3 DNA sequence: TGTGCCAGCAGCCAAGCGGGAGGGAACACCGGGGAGCTGTTTTTT.

The chain has TRBV29-1 and TRBJ2-7; D not certain. The V end was cut by 3 bases, the J end by 4 bases, with 16 bases between. The CDR3 totals 14 residues. Germline assignment: CDR1 SQVTM and CDR2 ANQGSEA. The CDR3 here is CSVDNARWAYEQYF. In DNA, the CDR3 is TGCAGCGTTGACAACGCCCGGTGGGCTTACGAGCAGTACTTC.

This clone occurred once. CDR3 DNA: TGTGCCAGCAGTTCTTACAGACAGGGCTACGAGCAGTACTTC. This translates into CASSSYRQGYEQYF. The chain joins TRBV28 to TRBJ2-7; 7 bases align to TRBD1. V was pared by 4 bases and J by 3 bases, with 6 bases of the junction left unmatched. Per germline, CDR1 MDHEN and CDR2 SYDVKM. The CDR3 spans 14 residues.

This chain links TRBV9 with TRBJ2-7; weak D call: TRBD2 (6 bases). CDR1 SGDLS and CDR2 YYNGEE come from the germline V gene. The CDR3 runs to 16 residues. The ends were cut back, 0 bases at V and 0 bases at J, with 13 bases in the middle. DNA for the CDR3: TGTGCCAGCAGCGTAGGTTTAGCGGCAAACTCCTACGAGCAGTACTTC. This sequence encodes CASSVGLAANSYEQYF.

V gene TRBV6-5 combines with J gene TRBJ2-1; 9 positions match TRBD1. Germline V gives CDR1 MNHEY, CDR2 SVGAGI. The CDR3 is 15 amino acids. The V segment lost 8 bases and the J segment 8 bases; nucleotides outside the gene matches: 13. The CDR3 coding sequence is TGTGCCAGCTATGGGCAAGGACAGGGGAGTTATGAGCAGTTCTTC. As protein: CASYGQGQGSYEQFF.

The chain combines TRBV25-1 with TRBJ1-1, with D perhaps matching TRBD1 (5 bases). V dropped 1 base and J dropped 4 bases, with 10 bases sitting between them. Germline V gives CDR1 MGHDK, CDR2 SYGVNS. The CDR3 length is 14 residues. The CDR3 region has the DNA TGTGCCAGCAGTGAATTGGGGGGGACCACTGAAGCTTTCTTT. Its protein is CASSELGGTTEAFF.

The chain recombines TRBV27 with TRBJ1-2; TRBD1 matches 11 bases. CDR1 and CDR2 from the germline V gene are MNHEY and SMNVEV (reference sequence). V shed 3 bases and J 3 bases; nucleotides not matched to a gene: 6. This CDR3 has 16 residues. The CDR3 loop reads CASSFLGQGADYGYTF. Written as DNA, the CDR3 is TGTGCCAGCAGTTTCCTAGGACAGGGGGCCGACTATGGCTACACCTTC.

The chain is built from TRBV9 and TRBJ2-2; D uncertain. V was shortened by 0 bases and J by 7 bases, with 4 bases between the two germline ends. Germline V gene lookup returns CDR1 SGDLS and CDR2 YYNGEE. The CDR3 is made up of 12 amino acids. CDR3 loop: CASSVGGGELFF. CDR3 in DNA: TGTGCCAGCAGCGTAGGAGGCGGGGAGCTGTTTTTT. The whole variable domain, remainder taken from reference TRBV9 and TRBJ2-2, is DSGVTQTPKHLITATGQRVTLRCSPRSGDLSVYWYQQSLDQGLQFLIQYYNGEERAKGNILERFSAQQFPDLHSELNLSSLELGDSALYFCASSVGGGELFFGEGSRLTVL.

This chain connects TRBV7-3 to TRBJ1-1, with 8 nucleotides matching TRBD1. The CDR3 is 13 amino acids. Trimming at V came to 5 bases and at J to 4 bases, leaving 3 bases not matched to a gene. Germline-derived CDR1 and CDR2 are SGHTA and FQGTGA. The CDR3 protein is CASSLQGATEAFF. In nucleotides, the CDR3 is TGTGCCAGCAGCCTCCAGGGGGCCACTGAAGCTTTCTTT.

The chain has TRBV13 and TRBJ2-1, with a possible D match to TRBD1 (6 bases). V lost 0 bases and J 10 bases, leaving 19 bases between the germline ends. From germline, CDR1 is PRHDT and CDR2 FYEKMQ (reference sequence). This CDR3 has 16 residues. Written as DNA, the CDR3 is TGTGCCAGCAGCTTAGGGACAGGCTCAGTTAGGGACGAGCAGTTCTTC. This sequence encodes CASSLGTGSVRDEQFF.

This chain connects TRBV4-1 to TRBJ2-5; 10 bases agree with TRBD2. Germline V gene data show CDR1 as MGHRA and CDR2 as YSYEKL. After removal of 6 bases from V and 5 bases from J, the junction contained 18 bases not matched to a gene. The CDR3 is made up of 18 amino acids. CDR3 in amino acids: CASSPLSLKREGRETQYF. CDR3 DNA: TGCGCCAGCAGTCCTCTTTCACTAAAGCGGGAGGGCCGGGAGACCCAGTACTTC.

The chain links TRBV11-2 to TRBJ2-7; 11 nucleotides align to TRBD1. The CDR3 runs to 14 residues. The germline CDR1 and CDR2 sequences are SGHAT and FQNNGV. Trimming cost V 1 base and J 5 bases; bases outside gene matches: 1. The CDR3 is CASSLGTGGHEQYF. In nucleotides, the CDR3 is TGTGCCAGCAGCTTAGGGACAGGGGGCCACGAGCAGTACTTC.

In its sample, this clone was seen once. The chain has TRBV6-5 and TRBJ1-4; D is possibly TRBD1 (6 bases). The CDR3 has 14 residues. Deletions cut 6 bases from V and 1 base from J, with 9 bases between. Germline CDR1 is MNHEY and CDR2 is SVGAGI. CDR3 protein: CASSLGGTNEKLFF. The CDR3 DNA reads as TGTGCCAGCAGCCTAGGGGGAACTAATGAAAAACTGTTTTTT.

This clone occurred once. The chain is built from TRBV19 and TRBJ1-5, with 7 bases aligning to TRBD1. The CDR3 totals 19 residues. CDR1 is LNHDA, CDR2 SQIVND, per germline (reference sequence). V lost 6 bases, J lost 0 bases, and 17 bases stayed unmatched. CDR3 DNA: TGTGCCAGTAGCTTCCCCGGAACAGGGGTAACTTATAGCAATCAGCCCCAGCATTTT. Translated, it gives CASSFPGTGVTYSNQPQHF.

V and J are TRBV29-1 and TRBJ1-1; D remains unclear. With 3 bases removed from V and 7 bases from J, the gap between germline ends came to 9 bases. Germline assignment: CDR1 SQVTM and CDR2 ANQGSEA. The CDR3 has 11 residues. CDR3 DNA: TGCAGCGTTGACGGTGGAGGTGAAGCTTTCTTT. Encoded protein: CSVDGGGEAFF.

This chain links TRBV5-5 with TRBJ1-1; D might be TRBD1 (5 bases). This CDR3 comprises 12 residues. Germline V CDR1 and CDR2: SGHKS, YYEKEE (reference sequence). The V end was cut by 4 bases, the J end by 5 bases, with 9 bases between. The CDR3 spells CASSPGGTEAFF. CDR3 nucleotides: TGTGCCAGCAGCCCGGGGGGGACTGAAGCTTTCTTT.

The genes are TRBV27 and TRBJ2-7; possible D gene TRBD2, 5 bases. The CDR3 contains 14 residues. Germline CDR1 is MNHEY and CDR2 is SMNVEV (reference sequence). V gave up 6 bases and J gave up 2 bases, with 14 bases separating them. The CDR3 DNA sequence: TGTGCCAGCAGCTTAGCGAGCCCAACCTACGAGCAGTACTTC. Translated: CASSLASPTYEQYF.

The chain recombines TRBV6-1 with TRBJ2-3; TRBD2 matches 9 bases. V was pared by 6 bases and J by 4 bases, with 5 bases of the junction left unmatched. The CDR3 extends over 14 amino acids. Germline V gene lookup returns CDR1 MNHNS and CDR2 SASEGT. The CDR3 sequence is CASSPGLAADTQYF. The CDR3 DNA reads TGTGCCAGCAGCCCGGGACTAGCAGCAGATACGCAGTATTTT.

The chain uses TRBV27 and TRBJ2-7, with 8 bases aligning to TRBD2. Germline-derived CDR1 and CDR2 are MNHEY and SMNVEV (reference sequence). The trim removed 7 bases at V and 1 base at J, leaving 9 bases unmatched. The CDR3 extends over 15 amino acids. CDR3 DNA sequence: TGTGCCAGCATAGGTCAGGCGGGAGGTTCCTACGAGCAGTACTTC. This codes for CASIGQAGGSYEQYF.